These T cell receptor beta chains were read from a single sample in a study of T cell changes during pregnancy in multiple sclerosis. Sequencing was performed with immunoSEQ multiplex PCR; in TCRdb, only in-frame clones are kept and a portion is missing. The data hold approximately 44,000 clones, with less than 95% observed a single time. The material sequenced was CD4+ T cells from peripheral blood mononuclear cells, taken in the third trimester of pregnancy. These receptor sequences come from a female donor with multiple sclerosis, enrolled in a pregnancy study. The CDR3 runs from the conserved cysteine through the conserved F or W. A D gene is named only where the DNA matches it firmly. For some rows the clone size is stated as once, few or many, or as a class when expanded; others skip it.

J gene: TRBJ2-6; clone size: once; D gene: NA; V gene: TRBV9; CDR3 DNA: TGTGCCAGCAGCGTAGGGGCACTTGGGGCCAACGTCCTGACTTTC; CDR3 protein: CASSVGALGANVLTF
J gene: TRBJ2-5; clone size: NA; D gene: TRBD1; V gene: TRBV7-3; CDR3 DNA: TGTGCCAGCAGCCTTACCACAGGGGGCGGGAAGGAGACCCAGTACTTC; CDR3 protein: CASSLTTGGGKETQYF
J gene: TRBJ2-1; clone size: NA; D gene: NA; V gene: TRBV7-9; CDR3 DNA: TGTGCCAGCAGACCTCTCGCGGGACCACTCAATGAGCAGTTCTTC; CDR3 protein: CASRPLAGPLNEQFF
J gene: TRBJ2-1; clone size: NA; D gene: NA; V gene: TRBV29-1; CDR3 DNA: TGCAGCGCAGCCCCGGGAGATGAGCAGTTCTTC; CDR3 protein: CSAAPGDEQFF
J gene: TRBJ1-2; clone size: NA; D gene: TRBD1; V gene: TRBV5-1; CDR3 DNA: TGCGCCAGCAGCTTGGGCGCAGGACAGGGGAACTATGGCTACACCTTC; CDR3 protein: CASSLGAGQGNYGYTF
J gene: TRBJ1-2; clone size: few; D gene: NA; V gene: TRBV7-9; CDR3 DNA: TGTGCCAGCAGCCCTATGAATAACTATGGCTACACCTTC; CDR3 protein: CASSPMNNYGYTF
J gene: TRBJ1-2; clone size: NA; D gene: TRBD1; V gene: TRBV2; CDR3 DNA: TGTGCCAGCAGGCGTGGACAGGGGGGAGGGAGACTCTCTGGCTACACCTTC; CDR3 protein: CASRRGQGGGRLSGYTF
J gene: TRBJ2-3; clone size: NA; D gene: TRBD1; V gene: TRBV30; CDR3 DNA: TGTGCCTGGAGTAGGACAGGGACTAGCACAGATACGCAGTATTTT; CDR3 protein: CAWSRTGTSTDTQYF
J gene: TRBJ2-1; clone size: NA; D gene: NA; V gene: TRBV28; CDR3 DNA: TGTGCCATAACTGATATCTCCTACAATGAGCAGTTCTTC; CDR3 protein: CAITDISYNEQFF
J gene: TRBJ1-3; clone size: NA; D gene: NA; V gene: TRBV6-5; CDR3 DNA: TGTGCCAGCAGTAACGCGGGGATTTCTGGAAACACCATATATTTT; CDR3 protein: CASSNAGISGNTIYF
J gene: TRBJ1-1; clone size: NA; D gene: NA; V gene: TRBV11-3; CDR3 DNA: TGTGCCAGCAAATCTCAGGGCGCCAACACTGAAGCTTTCTTT; CDR3 protein: CASKSQGANTEAFF
J gene: TRBJ2-3; clone size: NA; D gene: TRBD2; V gene: TRBV6-1; CDR3 DNA: TGTGCCAGCAGTGCGGCGGGAGGGATAGATACGCAGTATTTT; CDR3 protein: CASSAAGGIDTQYF
J gene: TRBJ1-2; clone size: NA; D gene: TRBD1; V gene: TRBV28; CDR3 DNA: TGTGCCAGCAGCGTAGGGGGCACTAACTATGGCTACACCTTC; CDR3 protein: CASSVGGTNYGYTF
J gene: TRBJ2-1; clone size: NA; D gene: TRBD2; V gene: TRBV18; CDR3 DNA: TGTGCCAGCTCACCCCTAGCGGGAGGCTACAATGAGCAGTTCTTC; CDR3 protein: CASSPLAGGYNEQFF
J gene: TRBJ1-2; clone size: NA; D gene: NA; V gene: TRBV19; CDR3 DNA: TGTGCCAGTAGTATGCCCGGGGGTGGCTATGGCTACACCTTC; CDR3 protein: CASSMPGGGYGYTF
J gene: TRBJ2-4; clone size: NA; D gene: NA; V gene: TRBV28; CDR3 DNA: TGTGCCAGCAGTTTATCACCGGTTCAGGGGATAGCCAAAAACATTCAGTACTTC; CDR3 protein: CASSLSPVQGIAKNIQYF
J gene: TRBJ2-1; clone size: NA; D gene: TRBD2; V gene: TRBV18; CDR3 DNA: TGTGCCAGCTCCCTAAGGACCACTAGCGGGAGTGTAAATGAGCAGTTCTTC; CDR3 protein: CASSLRTTSGSVNEQFF
J gene: TRBJ2-6; clone size: NA; D gene: NA; V gene: TRBV19; CDR3 DNA: TGTGCCAGTAGTATCGAGGTCTCTGGGGCCAACGTCCTGACTTTC; CDR3 protein: CASSIEVSGANVLTF
J gene: TRBJ1-2; clone size: NA; D gene: NA; V gene: TRBV5-1; CDR3 DNA: TGCGCCAGCAGCTTGGAATCAGTAACCTCTAACTATGGCTACACCTTC; CDR3 protein: CASSLESVTSNYGYTF
J gene: TRBJ2-3; clone size: NA; D gene: TRBD1; V gene: TRBV5-4; CDR3 DNA: TGTGCCAGCAGTCCTCGGGACAGGGTGGGCCTCAGCACAGATACGCAGTATTTT; CDR3 protein: CASSPRDRVGLSTDTQYF
J gene: TRBJ2-3; clone size: NA; D gene: NA; V gene: TRBV11-2; CDR3 DNA: TGTGCCAGCAGCTTCCAGGGCATTTTAGCAGATACGCAGTATTTT; CDR3 protein: CASSFQGILADTQYF
J gene: TRBJ1-1; clone size: NA; D gene: NA; V gene: TRBV19; CDR3 DNA: TGTGCCAGTAGTATTCAGGTGAACACTGAAGCTTTCTTT; CDR3 protein: CASSIQVNTEAFF
J gene: TRBJ2-1; clone size: NA; D gene: NA; V gene: TRBV9; CDR3 DNA: TGTGCCAGCAGCGTAGAGGGGAGGGAGCAGTTCTTC; CDR3 protein: CASSVEGREQFF
J gene: TRBJ1-2; clone size: NA; D gene: TRBD1; V gene: TRBV5-6; CDR3 DNA: TGTGCCAGCAGCTTGACAGGGGGCGTTTATGGCTACACCTTC; CDR3 protein: CASSLTGGVYGYTF
J gene: TRBJ1-5; clone size: NA; D gene: NA; V gene: TRBV21-1; CDR3 DNA: TGTGCCAGCAGCACCCGACAGGGGAACGCTCAGCCCCAGCATTTT; CDR3 protein: CASSTRQGNAQPQHF
J gene: TRBJ1-1; clone size: NA; D gene: NA; V gene: TRBV27; CDR3 DNA: TGTGCCAGCACCCCCGCAGGGAGGTTCACTGAAGCTTTCTTT; CDR3 protein: CASTPAGRFTEAFF
J gene: TRBJ2-7; clone size: NA; D gene: NA; V gene: TRBV7-2; CDR3 DNA: TGTGCCAGCAGCTTAGATTCAGTTTATAGGAGCCGGAGCTCCTACGAGCAGTACTTC; CDR3 protein: CASSLDSVYRSRSSYEQYF
J gene: TRBJ2-1; clone size: NA; D gene: TRBD2; V gene: TRBV29-1; CDR3 DNA: TGCAGCGTTAGCGGGGGACCGAACAATGAGCAGTTCTTC; CDR3 protein: CSVSGGPNNEQFF
J gene: TRBJ1-1; clone size: few; D gene: TRBD1; V gene: TRBV7-8; CDR3 DNA: TGTGCCAGCAGCTTGGACAGGCTGAACACTGAAGCTTTCTTT; CDR3 protein: CASSLDRLNTEAFF
J gene: TRBJ2-5; clone size: once; D gene: TRBD2; V gene: TRBV7-9; CDR3 DNA: TGTGCCAGCAGCTTAGTAGCGGGAACTGGGTACCAAGAGACCCAGTACTTC; CDR3 protein: CASSLVAGTGYQETQYF
J gene: TRBJ2-5; clone size: NA; D gene: TRBD1; V gene: TRBV5-6; CDR3 DNA: TGTGCCAGCAGCTTGAGATCTGGACAGGTCTTTTCGTCTAGTGAGTACTTC; CDR3 protein: CASSLRSGQVFSSSEYF
J gene: TRBJ2-7; clone size: NA; D gene: NA; V gene: TRBV27; CDR3 DNA: TGTGCCAGCAGTTTATGGCCACAGGGTAGCGAGCAGTACTTC; CDR3 protein: CASSLWPQGSEQYF
J gene: TRBJ2-2; clone size: NA; D gene: TRBD2; V gene: TRBV7-2; CDR3 DNA: TGTGCCAGCAGCTCCAAGAGAACTAGCGGGCTGAACACCGGGGAGCTGTTTTTT; CDR3 protein: CASSSKRTSGLNTGELFF
J gene: TRBJ1-3; clone size: NA; D gene: TRBD1; V gene: TRBV5-4; CDR3 DNA: TGTGCCAGCAGCTTGGACAGGGGCCTTTCCTCTGGAAACACCATATATTTT; CDR3 protein: CASSLDRGLSSGNTIYF
J gene: TRBJ2-7; clone size: NA; D gene: TRBD1; V gene: TRBV5-6; CDR3 DNA: TGTGCCAGCAGCGCGGGACAGGGGTTCTTTACCTACGAGCAGTACTTC; CDR3 protein: CASSAGQGFFTYEQYF
J gene: TRBJ1-5; clone size: NA; D gene: TRBD1; V gene: TRBV18; CDR3 DNA: TGTGCCAGCTCACCAATTCCGGGACAGGGCGGTCAGCCCCAGCATTTT; CDR3 protein: CASSPIPGQGGQPQHF
J gene: TRBJ2-1; clone size: NA; D gene: NA; V gene: TRBV18; CDR3 DNA: TGTGCCAGCTCCTTAAAGCAGGGAAATGAGCAGTTCTTC; CDR3 protein: CASSLKQGNEQFF
J gene: TRBJ1-2; clone size: NA; D gene: TRBD1; V gene: TRBV7-8; CDR3 DNA: TGTGCCAGCAGCTTACTAGGGACAGGGGGCAATAAGGATGGCTACACCTTC; CDR3 protein: CASSLLGTGGNKDGYTF
J gene: TRBJ2-5; clone size: NA; D gene: NA; V gene: TRBV7-2; CDR3 DNA: TGTGCCAGCAGCCGCGTTGTTAGCGCGCAAGAGACCCAGTACTTC; CDR3 protein: CASSRVVSAQETQYF
J gene: TRBJ1-5; clone size: NA; D gene: NA; V gene: TRBV20-1; CDR3 DNA: TGCAGTAATACGCGGCCCCAGCATTTT; CDR3 protein: CSNTRPQHF